The T cell receptor (beta chain) described here comes from a study of response to subunit inactivated influenza vaccine (dated by TCRdb to the late 2010s). General notes on the study: Deep quantitative profiling of the T cell receptor repertoire was used in the study to follow responses to a trivalent subunit inactivated influenza vaccine.

At least ten counts were recorded for this clonotype. What this receptor recognizes is not known. No much larger clone exists at a distance of one base, and base qualities are not known. Library prep was done by RT-PCR. The sample was run on an Illumina HiSeq 2500. TCRdb itself trimmed the public reads at Q25 with fastp, ran MiXCR and retained productive beta chains. Under each unique CDR3 protein, matching rows form one entry showing the most common genes and DNA. This sample lists 550,000 to 800,000 distinct CDR3 sequences; approximately 15% were detected once. The ten largest clones add up to more than 9% of the sample. Paper-wide results and their limitations: It was suggested by the authors that each seasonal influenza vaccination may recruit only a limited number of new T cells.

CDR1 is given as SGHRS and CDR2 as YFSETQ, both from the germline V gene. Relative to germline, V is 0 bases shorter and J is 4 bases shorter, with 10 bases between their ends. The CDR3 goes from the cysteine to the phenylalanine over 14 residues. The DNA shown is the 42-base CDR3, in frame from base 1. This TCR derives from a man aged 45 to 65 who received an inactivated influenza vaccine. Donor details come from another sample of the same person, matched by shared clones. Recombination joined TRBV5-1 with TRBJ1-1; perhaps TRBD1 is the D gene, with 5 bases matching. The material sequenced was PBMCs from blood, taken 11 to 12 days after vaccination. Here is the DNA: TGCGCCAGCAGCTTGGCGGGAGGGGCCACTGAAGCTTTCTTT. The translation is CASSLAGGATEAFF.